The entry that follows covers one T cell receptor (beta chain) sequence. The data stem from a study of blood T cell repertoires in COVID-19. As for the study in general: Whether acute or convalescent, the COVID-19 samples came from the United States, Italy and Spain. T cells, B-cell-depleted T cells, or PBMCs supplied cDNA or gDNA.

The method was immunoSEQ multiplex PCR; TCRdb's version includes in-frame clones alone and lacks a portion of them. The sample contains roughly 340,000 clones, 87% of which appear only once. Across over 20 US areas, participants ranged in age from about 18 to 90 years. Participants had their cohort set by participant-reported clinical history. This CDR3 is 15 amino acids long. The trim removed 1 base at V and 8 bases at J, leaving 6 bases unmatched. The germline V gene has CDR1 LNHDA and CDR2 SQIVND (reference sequence). The source is a man aged 40-50 years in a cohort exposed to, infected with or recovered from COVID-19 (not recorded which). Sequencing was carried out using PBMCs or T cells enriched from blood (not recorded which). This sequence joins TRBV19 and TRBJ1-2; TRBD1 agrees at 11 bases. CDR3 DNA: TGTGCCAGTAGTATAGCCGGACAGGGGGCTGGCGGCTACACCTTC. As protein: CASSIAGQGAGGYTF.